This is a list of T cell receptor beta chains from one sample in a study of OX40 agonist ivuxolimab in advanced cancers. Repertoires were generated with immunoSEQ multiplex PCR, while TCRdb's copy carries only in-frame clones and drops some. The sample has around 70,000 clones; over 75% are singletons. The sequencing used CD4+ or CD8+ T cells sorted from blood, collected in a trial of the OX40 agonist ivuxolimab. Every receptor here comes from an adult with an advanced solid tumor such as melanoma, head and neck, liver or kidney cancer. Both conserved end residues are part of each CDR3. The order of the fields is D gene, clone size, V gene, J gene, CDR3 protein, CDR3 DNA. A D gene is named only where the DNA matches it firmly. Size tells how often a clone was seen (once, few, many) or the class of an expanded clone, and some rows leave it out.

>TRBD1|few|TRBV19|TRBJ1-2
CATLPAQGAGGYTF
TGTGCCACCCTACCCGCCCAGGGGGCGGGGGGCTACACCTTC
>TRBD2|few|TRBV4-1|TRBJ2-7
CASSPGLAGGYEQYF
TGCGCCAGCAGCCCGGGACTAGCGGGAGGATACGAGCAGTACTTC
>TRBD1|NA|TRBV7-2|TRBJ1-2
CASSDRVDYGYTF
TGTGCCAGCAGCGACAGGGTCGACTATGGCTACACCTTC
>TRBD1|NA|TRBV7-2|TRBJ1-3
CASSPTGVGNTIYF
TGTGCCAGCAGCCCCACAGGGGTAGGAAACACCATATATTTT
>TRBD2|NA|TRBV5-1|TRBJ2-1
CASIEGTSNVNEQFF
TGCGCCAGCATCGAAGGGACTAGCAACGTCAATGAGCAGTTCTTC
>TRBD2|NA|TRBV10-3|TRBJ2-3
CAISESTSGGGDTQYF
TGTGCCATCAGTGAGTCGACTAGCGGAGGTGGGGATACGCAGTATTTT
>TRBD2|NA|TRBV5-8|TRBJ2-1
CASSDSPGGVYNEQFF
TGTGCCAGCAGCGACTCACCCGGGGGGGTTTACAATGAGCAGTTCTTC
>TRBD2|NA|TRBV2|TRBJ2-4
CASSEKLSGGGAKNIQYF
TGTGCCAGCAGTGAAAAGCTTTCGGGCGGGGGGGCCAAAAACATTCAGTACTTC
>NA|NA|TRBV5-4|TRBJ1-1
CASSFAGANTEAFF
TGTGCCAGCAGCTTTGCGGGGGCGAACACTGAAGCTTTCTTT
>NA|once|TRBV5-6|TRBJ2-5
CASSPETDNQETQYF
TGTGCCAGCAGCCCGGAAACGGATAACCAAGAGACCCAGTACTTC
>NA|few|TRBV2|TRBJ2-7
CASSYGAMEQYF
TGTGCCAGCTCTTACGGGGCTATGGAGCAGTACTTC
>TRBD1|NA|TRBV5-5|TRBJ1-1
CASSTRGQGGAEAFF
TGTGCCAGCAGCACCCGAGGACAGGGCGGCGCTGAAGCTTTCTTT
>TRBD1|NA|TRBV7-8|TRBJ2-7
CASSLGGDRASYEQYF
TGTGCCAGCAGCTTAGGAGGGGACAGGGCGTCCTACGAGCAGTACTTC
>TRBD1|NA|TRBV2|TRBJ1-2
CASRGQDPNYGYTF
TGTGCCAGCAGAGGACAGGACCCTAACTATGGCTACACCTTC
>NA|NA|TRBV6-5|TRBJ2-7
CASSTNYEQYF
TGTGCCAGCAGCACTAACTACGAGCAGTACTTC
>NA|NA|TRBV21-1|TRBJ1-2
CASSKPVGYGYTF
TGTGCCAGCAGCAAACCTGTCGGCTATGGCTACACCTTC
>NA|NA|TRBV4-1|TRBJ2-7
CASSHQTGSFYEQYF
TGCGCCAGCAGCCACCAGACAGGAAGCTTCTACGAGCAGTACTTC
>NA|NA|TRBV4-1|TRBJ2-3
CASSQDQRLGSTDTQYF
TGCGCCAGCAGCCAAGATCAGCGATTAGGAAGCACAGATACGCAGTATTTT
>NA|NA|TRBV7-2|TRBJ1-1
CASSLASGTMNTEAFF
TGTGCCAGCAGCTTAGCTTCGGGGACTATGAACACTGAAGCTTTCTTT
>NA|NA|TRBV2|TRBJ1-1
CASSREGRLMNTEAFF
TGTGCCAGCAGTCGTGAGGGGAGACTAATGAACACTGAAGCTTTCTTT
>TRBD2|NA|TRBV4-3|TRBJ2-2
CASSQTGLVLAGHAGELFF
TGCGCCAGCAGCCAGACCGGCCTGGTACTAGCGGGACATGCCGGGGAGCTGTTTTTT
>NA|few|TRBV5-1|TRBJ1-3
CASSWGLGSSGNTIYF
TGCGCCAGCAGCTGGGGGCTGGGGAGCTCTGGAAACACCATATATTTT
>TRBD2|NA|TRBV11-3|TRBJ2-1
CASSSTLAGAYNEQFF
TGTGCCAGCAGCTCTACACTAGCGGGGGCCTACAATGAGCAGTTCTTC
>NA|NA|TRBV5-1|TRBJ2-2
CASSTDGQYTGELFF
TGCGCCAGCAGCACTGACGGACAGTACACCGGGGAGCTGTTTTTT
>NA|NA|TRBV5-8|TRBJ2-3
CASSLRQGTDTQYF
TGTGCCAGCAGCCTTAGACAGGGCACAGATACGCAGTATTTT
>TRBD1|NA|TRBV30|TRBJ2-1
CAWSWGTGGFEQFF
TGTGCCTGGAGTTGGGGGACAGGGGGCTTTGAGCAGTTCTTC
>TRBD1|NA|TRBV5-1|TRBJ2-7
CASRGGQGVSFEQYF
TGCGCCAGCAGGGGAGGACAGGGGGTATCGTTCGAGCAGTACTTC
>TRBD1|NA|TRBV28|TRBJ1-4
CASISQGRNNEKLFF
TGTGCCAGCATTTCACAGGGGCGAAATAATGAAAAACTGTTTTTT
>NA|NA|TRBV18|TRBJ2-3
CASSPIRESTDTQYF
TGTGCCAGCTCACCAATTCGGGAGAGCACAGATACGCAGTATTTT